The 14 T cell receptor beta chains below come from one sample, sequenced in a study of brain T cells in children with intractable seizures. Profiling relied on immunoSEQ multiplex PCR, and the TCRdb table lists in-frame clones only, not all of them. The sample has about 340,000 clones; over 90% are singletons. As for time point: blood from clinic visit 5 months post-surgery; TSC patient then seizure free. Sequencing was performed on peripheral blood, taken more than 4 months after surgery. The receptors stem from a boy under three years old with tuberous sclerosis and intractable seizures.

As for this clone: Other DNA sequences in this specimen translate into the identical CDR3. The chain links TRBV11-2 to TRBJ1-2; no reliable D call. V was trimmed by 1 base and J by 0 bases, leaving 3 bases between them. Germline V CDR1 and CDR2: SGHAT, FQNNGV. There are 13 residues in the CDR3. CDR3 residues: CASSLGSNYGYTF. For the CDR3, the DNA is TGTGCCAGCAGCTTAGGGTCTAACTATGGCTACACCTTC. Combining the CDR3 with reference TRBV11-2 and TRBJ1-2 gives the whole variable domain EAGVAQSPRYKIIEKRQSVAFWCNPISGHATLYWYQQILGQGPKLLIQFQNNGVVDDSQLPKDRFSAERLKGVDSTLKIQPAKLEDSAVYLCASSLGSNYGYTFGSGTRLTVV.

The genes are TRBV27 and TRBJ2-2; D tentatively reads TRBD1 or TRBD2 (5 bases each). Germline V gives CDR1 MNHEY, CDR2 SMNVEV (reference sequence). The CDR3 runs to 16 residues. Trimming took 6 bases from V and 1 from J, leaving 15 bases between them. Here the CDR3 reads CASSLSGTRNTGELFF. CDR3 coding DNA: TGTGCCAGCAGCCTTTCCGGGACCCGGAACACCGGGGAGCTGTTTTTT.

The chain has TRBV5-4 and TRBJ2-3; D gene unclear. The V gene's germline CDR1 is SGHNT and CDR2 YYREEE (reference sequence). This CDR3 is 13 amino acids long. The germline V and J ends were trimmed by 1 base and 4 bases, with 7 bases remaining between them. The CDR3 DNA reads as TGTGCCAGCAGCTTGCCGCACCCAGATACGCAGTATTTT. This gives the protein CASSLPHPDTQYF. Combining the CDR3 with reference TRBV5-4 and TRBJ2-3 gives the whole variable domain ETGVTQSPTHLIKTRGQQVTLRCSSQSGHNTVSWYQQALGQGPQFIFQYYREEENGRGNFPPRFSGLQFPNYSSELNVNALELDDSALYLCASSLPHPDTQYFGPGTRLTVL.

V is TRBV27 and J is TRBJ2-2; TRBD1 agrees at 10 bases. This CDR3 region has 16 residues. Unmatched junction bases numbered 6, after V lost 6 bases and J lost 2 bases. Germline V gene sequence: CDR1 MNHEY, CDR2 SMNVEV (reference sequence). The CDR3 bases are TGTGCCAGCAGGGCTGACAGGGGGCTAAACACCGGGGAGCTGTTTTTT. Protein product: CASRADRGLNTGELFF.

J is TRBJ2-2 and V is TRBV19; TRBD2 matches 7 bases. There are 17 residues in the CDR3. Germline assignment: CDR1 LNHDA and CDR2 SQIVND (reference sequence). V shed 5 bases and J 7 bases; nucleotides not matched to a gene: 16. For the CDR3, the DNA is TGTGCCAGTAGTGTTTATGGGGAGCGGGGTGCGGTCGGGGAGCTGTTTTTT. Protein product: CASSVYGERGAVGELFF. Supplemented by reference TRBV19 and TRBJ2-2, the full variable domain reads DGGITQSPKYLFRKEGQNVTLSCEQNLNHDAMYWYRQDPGQGLRLIYYSQIVNDFQKGDIAEGYSVSREKKESFPLTVTSAQKNPTAFYLCASSVYGERGAVGELFFGEGSRLTVL.

The V call is TRBV9, the J call TRBJ2-3, with TRBD1 matching 7 bases. The CDR3 has 14 amino acids. The junction had 6 bases not matched to a gene; V was cut back by 4 bases and J by 4 bases. Germline V CDR1 and CDR2: SGDLS, YYNGEE. The CDR3 protein is CASSRTRGPDTQYF. DNA of the CDR3: TGTGCCAGCAGCCGAACAAGGGGGCCAGATACGCAGTATTTT.

This clone was observed once. The rearrangement links TRBV28 to TRBJ2-5; 8 positions match TRBD2. The CDR3 consists of 14 residues. CDR1 is MDHEN, CDR2 SYDVKM, per germline. The V segment lost 5 bases and the J segment 1 base; nucleotides outside the gene matches: 3. The CDR3 is CASSPAGAQETQYF. The CDR3 DNA reads as TGTGCCAGCAGTCCAGCGGGAGCCCAAGAGACCCAGTACTTC.

DNA of the CDR3: TGTGCCAGCAGGGGAGGAAATTCACCCCTCCACTTT. It codes for CASRGGNSPLHF. This chain connects TRBV13 to TRBJ1-6; D unresolved. CDR3 size: 12 residues. Germline-derived CDR1 and CDR2 are PRHDT and FYEKMQ (reference sequence). Between the trimmed V and J ends, which lost 6 bases and 7 bases, there was a span of 7 bases.

The chain joins TRBV27 to TRBJ2-7; D is perhaps TRBD1 (6 bases). Germline loops: CDR1 MNHEY, CDR2 SMNVEV (reference sequence). V lost 2 bases and J 4 bases, leaving 30 bases between the germline ends. The CDR3 covers 20 residues. CDR3 region: CASSLGQTPPPVGEGYEQYF. CDR3 coding DNA: TGTGCCAGCAGTTTAGGACAGACCCCTCCGCCGGTGGGAGAAGGATACGAGCAGTACTTC.

This chain uses TRBV3-1 (or the pseudogene TRBV3-2) with TRBJ2-1, with 8 bases lining up with TRBD1. Looked up from germline, CDR1 is LGHDT and CDR2 is YNNKEL (reference sequence). The CDR3 runs 15 residues. V shed 4 bases and J 5 bases; nucleotides not matched to a gene: 7. CDR3 in amino acids: CASSLPGTGDNEQFF. CDR3 nucleotide sequence: TGTGCCAGCAGCCTTCCCGGGACAGGCGACAATGAGCAGTTCTTC.

The chain combines TRBV30 with TRBJ2-7, with a possible D match to TRBD1 (6 bases). Germline CDR1 is GTSNPN and CDR2 is SVGIG (reference sequence). Trimming removed 2 bases from V and 2 bases from J, with 10 bases in between. The CDR3 has 13 amino acids. DNA for the CDR3: TGTGCCTGGAGTAGTGGGGGCCCCTACGAGCAGTACTTC. Its protein is CAWSSGGPYEQYF.

The CDR3 here is CASTPGVVPGGDEQYF. CDR3 nucleotides: TGCGCCAGCACGCCCGGCGTGGTTCCCGGGGGGGACGAGCAGTACTTC. This chain connects TRBV5-1 to TRBJ2-7; TRBD2 matches at 8 bases. CDR1 SGHRS and CDR2 YFSETQ come from the germline V gene. With 6 bases clipped from V and 5 bases from J, the junction kept 16 bases outside the gene matches. This CDR3 is 16 amino acids long. The variable domain in full, with the rest retrieved from reference TRBV5-1 and TRBJ2-7, is KAGVTQTPRYLIKTRGQQVTLSCSPISGHRSVSWYQQTPGQGLQFLFEYFSETQRNKGNFPGRFSGRQFSNSRSEMNVSTLELGDSALYLCASTPGVVPGGDEQYFGPGTRLTVT.

The chain employs TRBV30 and TRBJ2-7; 7 nucleotides line up with TRBD1. From germline, CDR1 is GTSNPN and CDR2 SVGIG (reference sequence). The CDR3 extends over 16 amino acids. With 2 bases clipped from V and 2 bases from J, the junction kept 12 bases outside the gene matches. In nucleotides, the CDR3 is TGTGCCTGGAGTCCTCCTAGGGGGCAAGTTGCCTACGAGCAGTACTTC. Protein sequence: CAWSPPRGQVAYEQYF.

This chain connects TRBV9 to TRBJ1-1; no reliable D call. V lost 3 bases, J lost 4 bases, and 4 bases lay in between. Germline assignment: CDR1 SGDLS and CDR2 YYNGEE. There are 11 residues in the CDR3. The CDR3, as DNA: TGTGCCAGCAGCGAAGTCACTGAAGCTTTCTTT. Residues: CASSEVTEAFF.